This T cell receptor beta chain originates from a study of shared clonotypes between healthy human individuals. Template for every sorted-subset replicate PCR totaled 200 to 250 ng DNA, 25,000 to 30,000 T cell genomes. Clones were read by immunoSEQ multiplex PCR, and TCRdb kept only the in-frame ones, dropping some. Here the sample spans about 2 million clones, 90% to 95% being singletons. Points on this clone: The antigen is not known. Given a much more abundant clone one base away, this may be a read error.

Study conclusions and caveats: It was observed that roughly 5.5% of naive CD4 clonotypes were shared across several donors. Larger estimated richness was generally recorded for naive subsets relative to memory subsets.

Trimming removed 3 bases at V and 8 bases at J, with 5 bases between. The CDR3 contains 12 residues. The germline gives CDR1 MDHEN, CDR2 SYDVKM. The sample consisted of naive CD4+ T cells sorted from blood. Subset reported: CD45RA+ positively selected. This sequence originates from a man aged 18 to 30 in good health. The chain combines TRBV28 with TRBJ1-6, with unresolved D. The CDR3 sequence is CASSFTDSPLHF. The CDR3 DNA reads as TGTGCCAGCAGTTTTACGGATTCACCCCTCCACTTT.